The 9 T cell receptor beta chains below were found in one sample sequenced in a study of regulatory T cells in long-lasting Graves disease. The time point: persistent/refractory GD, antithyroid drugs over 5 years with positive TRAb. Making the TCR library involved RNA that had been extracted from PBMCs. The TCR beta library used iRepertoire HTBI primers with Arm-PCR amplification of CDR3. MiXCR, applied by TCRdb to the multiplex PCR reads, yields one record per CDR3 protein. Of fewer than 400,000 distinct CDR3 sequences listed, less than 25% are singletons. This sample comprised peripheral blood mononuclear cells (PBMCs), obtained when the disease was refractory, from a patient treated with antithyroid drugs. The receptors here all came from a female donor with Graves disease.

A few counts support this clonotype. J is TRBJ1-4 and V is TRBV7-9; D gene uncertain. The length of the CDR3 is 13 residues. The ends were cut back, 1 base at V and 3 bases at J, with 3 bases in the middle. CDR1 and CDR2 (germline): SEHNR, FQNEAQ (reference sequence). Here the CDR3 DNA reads TGTGCCAGCAGCTTAGGTTCTAATGAAAAACTGTTTTTT. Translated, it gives CASSLGSNEKLFF.

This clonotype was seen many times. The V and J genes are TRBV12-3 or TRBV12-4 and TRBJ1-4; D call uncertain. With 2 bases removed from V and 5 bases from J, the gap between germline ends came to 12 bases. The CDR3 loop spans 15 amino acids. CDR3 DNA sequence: TGTGCCAGCAGTTTATTTGGTCTGCGAAATGAAAAACTGTTTTTT. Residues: CASSLFGLRNEKLFF.

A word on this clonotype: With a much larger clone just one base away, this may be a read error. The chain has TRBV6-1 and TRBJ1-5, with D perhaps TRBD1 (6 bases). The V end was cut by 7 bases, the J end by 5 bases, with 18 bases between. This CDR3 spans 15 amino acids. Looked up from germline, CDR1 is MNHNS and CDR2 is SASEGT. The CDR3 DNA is TGTGCCAGCATTGGTGGCAGGGGCGTCGATCAGCCCCAGCATTTT. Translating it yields CASIGGRGVDQPQHF.

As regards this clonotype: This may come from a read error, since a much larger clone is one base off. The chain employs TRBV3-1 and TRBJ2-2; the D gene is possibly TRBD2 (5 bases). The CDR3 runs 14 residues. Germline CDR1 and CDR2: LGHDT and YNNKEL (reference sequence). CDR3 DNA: TGTGCCAGCAGCCCGATGGAAGTCACCGGGGAGCCGTTTTTT. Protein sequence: CASSPMEVTGEPFF.

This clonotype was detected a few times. The CDR3 here is CASSGGGRIGEQFF. In DNA form, the CDR3 reads TGTGCCAGCAGTGGGGGCGGGAGGATCGGGGAGCAGTTCTTC. V gene TRBV27 combines with J gene TRBJ2-1, with TRBD2 identical over 8 bases. The V and J ends lost 5 bases and 10 bases, in that order; junction bases with no gene match: 10. The CDR3 length is 14 residues. Per germline, CDR1 MNHEY and CDR2 SMNVEV (reference sequence).

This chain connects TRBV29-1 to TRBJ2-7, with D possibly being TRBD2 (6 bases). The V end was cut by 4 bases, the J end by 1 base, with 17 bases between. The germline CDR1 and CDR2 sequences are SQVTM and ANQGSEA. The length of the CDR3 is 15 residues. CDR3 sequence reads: CSVVESWGVSYEQYF. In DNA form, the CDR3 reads TGCAGCGTTGTCGAGTCGTGGGGGGTATCCTACGAGCAGTACTTC.

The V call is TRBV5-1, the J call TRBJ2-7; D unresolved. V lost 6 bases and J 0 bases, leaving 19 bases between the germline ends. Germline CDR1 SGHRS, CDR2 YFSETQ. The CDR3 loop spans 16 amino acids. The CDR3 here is CASTRLAAASSYEQYF. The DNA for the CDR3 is TGCGCCAGCACCCGACTCGCGGCAGCGAGCTCCTACGAGCAGTACTTC.

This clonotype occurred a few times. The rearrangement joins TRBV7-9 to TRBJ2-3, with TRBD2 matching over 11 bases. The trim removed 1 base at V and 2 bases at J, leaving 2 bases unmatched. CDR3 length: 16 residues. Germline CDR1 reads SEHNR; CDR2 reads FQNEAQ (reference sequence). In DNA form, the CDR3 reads TGTGCCAGCAGCTTAGGACTAGCGGGGATCACAGATACGCAGTATTTT. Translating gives CASSLGLAGITDTQYF.

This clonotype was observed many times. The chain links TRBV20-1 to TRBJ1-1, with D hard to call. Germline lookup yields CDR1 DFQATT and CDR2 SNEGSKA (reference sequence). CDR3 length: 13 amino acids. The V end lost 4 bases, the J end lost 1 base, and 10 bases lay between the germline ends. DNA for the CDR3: TGCAGTGCTATAGGCCATCAGAACACTGAAGCTTTCTTT. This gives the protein CSAIGHQNTEAFF.